This TCR beta chain was identified in a study of blood T cell repertoires in COVID-19. Overall study: Nucleic acid was either cDNA or gDNA, and it came from T cells, B-cell-depleted T cells, or PBMCs.

The V gene's germline CDR1 is SGHNT and CDR2 YYREEE (reference sequence). V lost 7 bases and J 3 bases, leaving 13 bases between the germline ends. This CDR3 is built from 13 residues. The Seattle patients, enrolled during active infection, were followed longitudinally. Per the original data handling: Nucleated cell counts were estimated from reference gene primer amplification. Only in-frame clones appear in the TCRdb table, and some are missing; sequencing was by immunoSEQ multiplex PCR. V and J calls plus clone size are reproduced from that table; the DNA served to infer D and trimming. Of a few hundred thousand clones listed, more than 80% are singletons.

The sample comprised peripheral blood. The TCR was taken from a woman under 40 with COVID-19, enrolled during active disease. The rearrangement uses TRBV5-4 and TRBJ1-1; D is undetermined. The CDR3 nucleotides are TGTGCCAGCGGTAGGAGGGAATACACTGAAGCTTTCTTT. Amino acids: CASGRREYTEAFF.